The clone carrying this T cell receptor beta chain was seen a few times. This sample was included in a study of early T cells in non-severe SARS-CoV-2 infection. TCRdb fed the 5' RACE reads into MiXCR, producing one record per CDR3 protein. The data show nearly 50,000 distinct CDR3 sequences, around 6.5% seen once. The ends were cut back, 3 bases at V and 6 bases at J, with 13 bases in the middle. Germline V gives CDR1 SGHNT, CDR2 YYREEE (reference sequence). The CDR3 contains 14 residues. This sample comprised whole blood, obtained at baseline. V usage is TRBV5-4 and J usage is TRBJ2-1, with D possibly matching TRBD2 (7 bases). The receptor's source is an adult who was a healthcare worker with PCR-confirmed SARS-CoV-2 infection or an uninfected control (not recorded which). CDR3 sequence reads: CASSSRGGGNEQFF. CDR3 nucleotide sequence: TGTGCCAGCAGCTCCCGGGGAGGGGGCAATGAGCAGTTCTTC.